One sample yielded the 2 T cell receptor beta chains listed below, sequenced in a study of cytomegalovirus exposure and HLA in healthy donors. Data came from immunoSEQ multiplex PCR; TCRdb stores just in-frame clones and leaves some out. Seen here are about 160,000 clones, over 85% observed once, and the top ten hold about 9.4%. Sequencing was performed on PBMCs. Receptor source: a woman between 18 and 29 years old in good health and CMV-seropositive.

The J gene is TRBJ1-2, the V gene TRBV6-5; 8 bases map to TRBD1. With V trimmed by 5 bases and J by 8 bases, 7 bases remained unmatched. The germline gives CDR1 MNHEY, CDR2 SVGAGI. CDR3 size: 13 residues. The CDR3 DNA sequence: TGTGCCAGCAGTGCCGGACAGGGCGTGGGCTACACCTTC. As protein: CASSAGQGVGYTF.

The chain couples TRBV11-3 to TRBJ1-1, with D perhaps TRBD1 (5 bases). This CDR3 comprises 13 residues. Germline-derived CDR1 and CDR2 are SGHNT and YENEEA. V dropped 1 base and J dropped 8 bases, with 11 bases sitting between them. CDR3 residues: CASSLVGAREAFF. CDR3 sequence (DNA): TGTGCCAGCAGCTTAGTAGGGGCTCGGGAAGCTTTCTTT.